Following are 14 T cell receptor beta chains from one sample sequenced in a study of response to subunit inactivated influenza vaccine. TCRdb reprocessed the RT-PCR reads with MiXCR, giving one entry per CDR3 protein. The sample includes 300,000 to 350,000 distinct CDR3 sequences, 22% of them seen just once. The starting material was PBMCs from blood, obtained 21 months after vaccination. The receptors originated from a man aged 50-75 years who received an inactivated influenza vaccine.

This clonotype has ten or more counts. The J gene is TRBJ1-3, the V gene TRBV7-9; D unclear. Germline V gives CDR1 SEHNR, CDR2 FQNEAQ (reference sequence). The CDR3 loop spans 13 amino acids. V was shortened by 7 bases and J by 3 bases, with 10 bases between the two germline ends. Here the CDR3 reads CASTPWNGNTIYF. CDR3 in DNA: TGTGCCAGCACCCCGTGGAATGGAAACACCATATATTTT.

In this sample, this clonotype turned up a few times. In DNA form, the CDR3 reads TGCAGCGTTGGTGACGGAGTCCCGGGCATTCAGTACTTC. Translation gives CSVGDGVPGIQYF. This chain links TRBV29-1 with TRBJ2-4, with D uncertain. There are 13 residues in the CDR3. Germline-derived CDR1 and CDR2 are SQVTM and ANQGSEA. The V end was cut by 4 bases, the J end by 9 bases, with 16 bases between.

CDR3 in DNA: TGCAGTGCTAGGGGGGACAGGGGTTACGAGCAGTACTTC. Protein: CSARGDRGYEQYF. The J gene is TRBJ2-7, the V gene TRBV20-1; 10 bases are a match to TRBD1. V trimming: 3 bases; J trimming: 4 bases; junction bases outside the gene matches: 3. The CDR3 spans 13 residues. Per germline, CDR1 DFQATT and CDR2 SNEGSKA (reference sequence).

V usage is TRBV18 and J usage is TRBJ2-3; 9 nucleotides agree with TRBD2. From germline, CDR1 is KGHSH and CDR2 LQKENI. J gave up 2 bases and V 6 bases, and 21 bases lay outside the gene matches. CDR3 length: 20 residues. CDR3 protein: CASSPFRVSGGPEFTDTQYF. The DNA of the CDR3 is TGTGCCAGCTCGCCATTTAGGGTGAGCGGGGGGCCGGAATTCACAGATACGCAGTATTTT.

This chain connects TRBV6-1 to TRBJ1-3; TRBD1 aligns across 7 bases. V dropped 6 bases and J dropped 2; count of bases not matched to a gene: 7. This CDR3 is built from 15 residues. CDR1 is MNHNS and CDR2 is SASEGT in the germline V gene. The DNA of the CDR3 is TGTGCCAGCAGAGTCGGGACAGCAACTGGAAACACCATATATTTT. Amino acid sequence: CASRVGTATGNTIYF.

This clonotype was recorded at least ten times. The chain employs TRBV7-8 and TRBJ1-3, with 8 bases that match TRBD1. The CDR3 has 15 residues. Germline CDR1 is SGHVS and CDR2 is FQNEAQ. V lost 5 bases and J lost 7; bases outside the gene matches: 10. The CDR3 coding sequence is TGTGCCAGCAGCACTCGGGACAGGCGTTCGAACACCATATATTTT. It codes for CASSTRDRRSNTIYF. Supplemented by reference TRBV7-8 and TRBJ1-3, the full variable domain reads GAGVSQSPRYKVAKRGQDVALRCDPISGHVSLFWYQQALGQGPEFLTYFQNEAQLDKSGLPSDRFFAERPEGSVSTLKIQRTQQEDSAVYLCASSTRDRRSNTIYFGEGSWLTVV.

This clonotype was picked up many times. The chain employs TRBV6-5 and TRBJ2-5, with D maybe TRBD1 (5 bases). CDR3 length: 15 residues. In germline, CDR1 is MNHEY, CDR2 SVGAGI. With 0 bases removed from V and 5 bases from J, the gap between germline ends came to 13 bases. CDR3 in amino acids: CASSYSTRGLETQYF. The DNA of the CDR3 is TGTGCCAGCAGTTACTCGACAAGGGGCCTGGAGACCCAGTACTTC.

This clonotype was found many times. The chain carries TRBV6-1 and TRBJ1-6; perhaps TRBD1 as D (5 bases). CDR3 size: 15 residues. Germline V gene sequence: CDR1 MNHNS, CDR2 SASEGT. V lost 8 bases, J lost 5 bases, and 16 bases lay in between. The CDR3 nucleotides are TGTGCCAGCTCAAGACGGGGCCTGGATAATTCACCCCTCCACTTT. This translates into CASSRRGLDNSPLHF.

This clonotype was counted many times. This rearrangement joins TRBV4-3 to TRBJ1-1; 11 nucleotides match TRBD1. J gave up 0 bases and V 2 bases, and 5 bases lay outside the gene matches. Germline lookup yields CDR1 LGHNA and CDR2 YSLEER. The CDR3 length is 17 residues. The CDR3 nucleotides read TGCGCCAGCAGCCAATGGACAGGGGGCGCCATGAACACTGAAGCTTTCTTT. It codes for CASSQWTGGAMNTEAFF.

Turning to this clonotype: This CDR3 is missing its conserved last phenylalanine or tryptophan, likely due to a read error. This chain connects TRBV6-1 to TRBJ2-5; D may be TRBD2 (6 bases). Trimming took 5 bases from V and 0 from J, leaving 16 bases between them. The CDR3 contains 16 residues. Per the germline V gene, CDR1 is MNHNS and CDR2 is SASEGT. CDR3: CASSPASAYNQETQYS. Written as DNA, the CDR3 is TGTGCCAGCAGTCCCGCTAGCGCCTACAACCAAGAGACCCAGTACTCC.

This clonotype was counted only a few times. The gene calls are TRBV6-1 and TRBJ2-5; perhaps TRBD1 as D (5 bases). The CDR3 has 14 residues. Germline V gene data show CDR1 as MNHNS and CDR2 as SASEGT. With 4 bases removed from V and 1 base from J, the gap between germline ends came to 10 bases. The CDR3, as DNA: TGTGCCAGCAGTGTAGGTGGGGCCCAAGAGACCCAGTACTTC. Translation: CASSVGGAQETQYF.

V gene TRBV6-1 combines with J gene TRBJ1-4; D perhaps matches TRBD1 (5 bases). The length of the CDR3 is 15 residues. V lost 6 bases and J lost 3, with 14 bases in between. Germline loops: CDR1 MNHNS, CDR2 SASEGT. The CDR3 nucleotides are TGTGCCAGCAGCGACCGACGGGGGTCTAATGAAAAACTGTTTTTT. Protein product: CASSDRRGSNEKLFF.

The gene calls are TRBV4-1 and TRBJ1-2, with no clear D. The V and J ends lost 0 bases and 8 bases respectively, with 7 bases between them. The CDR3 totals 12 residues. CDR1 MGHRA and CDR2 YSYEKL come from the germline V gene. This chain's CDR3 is CASSQEFGGYTF. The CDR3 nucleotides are TGCGCCAGCAGCCAAGAGTTCGGGGGCTACACCTTC.

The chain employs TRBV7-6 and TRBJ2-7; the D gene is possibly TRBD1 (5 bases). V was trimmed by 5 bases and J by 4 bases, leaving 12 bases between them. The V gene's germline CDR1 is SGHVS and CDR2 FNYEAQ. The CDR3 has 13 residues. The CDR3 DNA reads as TGTGCCAGCAGCGCGACAGATTATTACGAGCAGTACTTC. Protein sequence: CASSATDYYEQYF.